These 20 T cell receptor beta chains originate from one sample sequenced in a study of CD8+CD57+ T cells in acquired aplastic anemia. Patients who underwent sequencing had shown CD8+CD57+ cell expansion by flow cytometry. The use of genomic DNA as template underpinned the TCR beta VDJ and CDR3 profiling. TCRdb re-called the reads through MiXCR, storing one row per CDR3 protein. This repertoire shows around 79,000 distinct CDR3 sequences, 60% to 75% found once; its top ten account for 70% to 90%. Sequenced input: sorted CD4+, CD8+, or CD8+CD57+ T cells (not recorded which) from PBMCs. The receptors originated from a human donor with aplastic anemia.

The genes are TRBV4-1 and TRBJ2-7; 10 bases line up with TRBD1. Trimming removed 0 bases from V and 3 bases from J; junction bases left unmatched: 5. Looked up from germline, CDR1 is MGHRA and CDR2 is YSYEKL. This CDR3 comprises 16 residues. CDR3 loop: CASSQDLGTGVYEQYF. The CDR3 DNA reads as TGCGCCAGCAGCCAAGATCTAGGGACAGGGGTCTACGAGCAGTACTTC.

The V gene is TRBV6-5, the J gene TRBJ1-2, with 7 bases identical to TRBD1. Germline CDR1 reads MNHEY; CDR2 reads SVGAGI. The CDR3 loop spans 15 amino acids. V lost 4 bases to trimming and J lost 0 bases; unmatched junction nucleotides: 5. CDR3 sequence (DNA): TGTGCCAGCAGTTGGGGGGGACAGACTAACTATGGCTACACCTTC. As protein: CASSWGGQTNYGYTF.

The chain is built from TRBV4-1 and TRBJ1-1; D possibly corresponds to TRBD1 (5 bases). The CDR3 is made up of 15 amino acids. Trimming cost V 8 bases and J 4 bases, with 20 bases left between them. Per germline, CDR1 MGHRA and CDR2 YSYEKL. The CDR3 DNA follows: TGCGCCAGCCTCTCTTTGGGGACGGGGAGCACTGAAGCTTTCTTT. This encodes CASLSLGTGSTEAFF.

This clonotype was counted only a few times. The chain employs TRBV11-1 and TRBJ2-1; 10 nucleotides match TRBD2. From germline, CDR1 is SGHAT and CDR2 FQDESV (reference sequence). There are 19 residues in the CDR3. V was pared by 1 base and J by 0 bases, with 9 bases of the junction left unmatched. The CDR3 loop is CASSLGRVAGGYSYNEQFF. CDR3 nucleotide sequence: TGTGCCAGCAGCTTAGGCCGGGTAGCGGGAGGCTACTCCTACAATGAGCAGTTCTTC.

The chain joins TRBV20-1 to TRBJ2-3; D assignment may be TRBD1 or TRBD2 (5 bases each). Germline V gives CDR1 DFQATT, CDR2 SNEGSKA (reference sequence). The CDR3 length is 15 residues. The V and J ends lost 5 bases and 3 bases respectively, with 18 bases between them. The CDR3 protein is CSARWPGTPTDTQYF. Here the CDR3 DNA reads TGCAGTGCTCGATGGCCAGGGACCCCAACAGATACGCAGTATTTT.

The genes are TRBV19 and TRBJ2-7; the match to TRBD1 covers 8 bases. The V gene's germline CDR1 is LNHDA and CDR2 SQIVND (reference sequence). The CDR3 is made up of 14 amino acids. V gave up 4 bases and J gave up 3 bases; unmatched junction bases: 5. CDR3 in DNA: TGTGCCAGTAGTAAACCGGGACAGGACTACGAGCAGTACTTC. Translating gives CASSKPGQDYEQYF.

As to this clonotype: Likely a read error: the CDR3 ends without its conserved phenylalanine or tryptophan. The CDR3, as DNA: TGCAGTGCTAGAGATGTCCAGGGTGGCCACAATGAGCAGTTCCTC. Translation gives CSARDVQGGHNEQFL. V and J are TRBV20-1 and TRBJ2-1; TRBD1 might be the D (5 bases). Germline CDR1 is DFQATT and CDR2 is SNEGSKA (reference sequence). V lost 0 bases and J lost 5, with 14 bases in between. The CDR3 has 15 amino acids.

The chain carries TRBV15 and TRBJ1-2; unclear D gene. Germline V gene data show CDR1 as LNHNV and CDR2 as YYDKDF (reference sequence). The V gene lost 6 bases and the J gene lost 0 bases, with 8 bases spanning the gap. This CDR3 has 13 residues. The CDR3 region is CATREDTNYGYTF. The CDR3 DNA sequence: TGTGCCACCAGGGAGGATACTAACTATGGCTACACCTTC.

The chain is built from TRBV20-1 and TRBJ2-3, with D tentatively TRBD2 (5 bases). With 3 bases removed from V and 1 base from J, the gap between germline ends came to 8 bases. Per the germline V gene, CDR1 is DFQATT and CDR2 is SNEGSKA (reference sequence). This CDR3 comprises 13 residues. This chain's CDR3 is CSARISGTDTQYF. CDR3 nucleotides: TGCAGTGCTAGGATTAGCGGCACAGATACGCAGTATTTT.

The J gene is TRBJ1-2, the V gene TRBV2; TRBD1 is a possible D gene (5 bases). The CDR3 is 14 amino acids. Deletions cut 6 bases from V and 0 bases from J, with 11 bases between. The germline gives CDR1 SNHLY, CDR2 FYNNEI. The CDR3 nucleotides read TGTGCCAGCAGGTCGGACAATTCTAACTATGGCTACACCTTC. This encodes CASRSDNSNYGYTF.

This clonotype came up once. V is TRBV2 and J is TRBJ1-4; D uncertain. Trimming cost V 6 bases and J 8 bases, with 13 bases left between them. This CDR3 comprises 13 residues. CDR1 and CDR2 from the germline V gene are SNHLY and FYNNEI. Written as DNA, the CDR3 is TGTGCCAGCAGAGGAACCAAGGTAGAAAAACTGTTTTTT. Translation gives CASRGTKVEKLFF.

The chain couples TRBV24-1 to TRBJ2-1, with D possibly being TRBD2 (5 bases). V gave up 8 bases and J gave up 9 bases, with 19 bases separating them. This CDR3 is built from 14 residues. Germline-derived CDR1 and CDR2 are KGHDR and SFDVKD. CDR3 amino acids: CATKVGAPNGEQFF. CDR3 DNA sequence: TGTGCCACCAAAGTGGGAGCCCCCAACGGTGAGCAGTTCTTC.

The chain combines TRBV19 with TRBJ1-4, with D unclear. Germline-derived CDR1 and CDR2 are LNHDA and SQIVND (reference sequence). The germline V and J ends were trimmed by 3 bases and 4 bases, with 12 bases remaining between them. The CDR3 sequence is 15 residues long. The CDR3 DNA reads as TGTGCCAGTAGTATGGTCGCGGGTTATAATGAAAAACTGTTTTTT. Its translation is CASSMVAGYNEKLFF.

CDR3 loop: CSASPTSGRSDTQYF. The CDR3 bases are TGCAGTGCAAGTCCGACTAGCGGGAGATCCGATACGCAGTATTTT. This chain uses TRBV20-1 with TRBJ2-3; 12 nucleotides match TRBD2. With V trimmed by 6 bases and J by 6 bases, 10 bases remained unmatched. Germline CDR1 is DFQATT and CDR2 is SNEGSKA (reference sequence). CDR3 size: 15 residues.

The V gene is TRBV19, the J gene TRBJ1-4, with D unresolved. Trimming left V 8 bases short and J 4 bases short, with 8 bases between. This CDR3 contains 12 residues. Per the germline V gene, CDR1 is LNHDA and CDR2 is SQIVND (reference sequence). CDR3 amino acids: CASSRNNEKLFF. The CDR3 DNA reads TGTGCCAGTTCCAGGAATAATGAAAAACTGTTTTTT.

The chain is built from TRBV7-9 and TRBJ1-1; maybe TRBD1 (6 bases). V was clipped by 5 bases and J by 1 base, with 14 bases between them. From germline, CDR1 is SEHNR and CDR2 FQNEAQ (reference sequence). CDR3 length: 15 residues. The CDR3 loop is CASSPPTGSNTEAFF. In nucleotides, the CDR3 is TGTGCCAGCAGCCCACCCACAGGGTCGAACACTGAAGCTTTCTTT.

In the case of this clonotype: The junction shows a germline mismatch at one end, possibly a read error. This chain's CDR3 is CASSRAGAYEQYF. CDR3 DNA sequence: TGTGCCAGCAGTAGAGCGGGAGCCTACGAGCAGTACTTC. The J gene is TRBJ2-7, the V gene TRBV10-3, with 8 bases identical to TRBD2. Germline CDR1 ENHRY, CDR2 SYGVKD. The CDR3 length is 13 residues.

The chain recombines TRBV5-1 with TRBJ2-7; TRBD1 aligns across 10 bases. The junction had 5 bases not matched to a gene; V was cut back by 2 bases and J by 3 bases. The germline CDR1 and CDR2 sequences are SGHRS and YFSETQ. The CDR3 is 15 residues long. The CDR3 DNA reads TGCGCCAGCAGCTTTCCGGGACAGGGGTTCTACGAGCAGTACTTC. Its protein product is CASSFPGQGFYEQYF.

This sequence joins TRBV29-1 and TRBJ1-2; D gene ambiguous. The ends were cut back, 4 bases at V and 3 bases at J, with 6 bases in the middle. The CDR3 contains 11 residues. CDR1 is SQVTM and CDR2 is ANQGSEA in the germline V gene. CDR3 in DNA: TGCAGCGTTGGACAATACTATGGCTACACCTTC. Its protein product is CSVGQYYGYTF.

The CDR3 nucleotides read TGTGCCAGCAGCTTGAGACAGGGGGGCCTCCTTGTTACCTTC. This translates into CASSLRQGGLLVTF. This sequence joins TRBV5-7 and TRBJ1-2, with 9 bases aligning to TRBD1. TRBV5-7 is known as an ORF, though its function is uncertain. This CDR3 is 14 amino acids long. With V trimmed by 1 base and J by 14 bases, 12 bases remained unmatched.